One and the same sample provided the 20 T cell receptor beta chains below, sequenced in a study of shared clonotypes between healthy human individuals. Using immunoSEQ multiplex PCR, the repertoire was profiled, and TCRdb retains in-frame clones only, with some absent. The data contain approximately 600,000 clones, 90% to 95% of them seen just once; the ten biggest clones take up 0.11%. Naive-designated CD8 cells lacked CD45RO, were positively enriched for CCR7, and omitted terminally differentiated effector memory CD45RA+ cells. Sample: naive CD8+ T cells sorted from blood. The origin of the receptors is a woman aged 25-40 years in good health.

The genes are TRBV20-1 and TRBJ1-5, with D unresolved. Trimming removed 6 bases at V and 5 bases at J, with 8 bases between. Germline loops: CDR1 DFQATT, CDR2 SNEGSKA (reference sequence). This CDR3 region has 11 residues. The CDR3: CSAWSDQPQHF. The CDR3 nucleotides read TGCAGTGCATGGTCAGATCAGCCCCAGCATTTT.

DNA of the CDR3: TGCGCCAGCAGCTTTCCGGGACTAGCTAGGGGTAGGGAGACCCAGTACTTC. Encoded protein: CASSFPGLARGRETQYF. This chain links TRBV5-1 with TRBJ2-5, with 9 bases matching TRBD2. Germline CDR1 reads SGHRS; CDR2 reads YFSETQ. The CDR3 is made up of 17 amino acids. V was pared by 2 bases and J by 5 bases, with 13 bases of the junction left unmatched. The complete variable domain, with remaining parts taken from reference TRBV5-1 and TRBJ2-5, reads KAGVTQTPRYLIKTRGQQVTLSCSPISGHRSVSWYQQTPGQGLQFLFEYFSETQRNKGNFPGRFSGRQFSNSRSEMNVSTLELGDSALYLCASSFPGLARGRETQYFGPGTRLLVL.

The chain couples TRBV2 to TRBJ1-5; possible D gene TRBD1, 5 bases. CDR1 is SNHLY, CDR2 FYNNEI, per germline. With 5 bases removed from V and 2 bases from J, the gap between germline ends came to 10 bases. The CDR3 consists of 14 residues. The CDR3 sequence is CASSTVQGNQPQHF. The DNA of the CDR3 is TGTGCCAGCAGTACGGTACAGGGCAATCAGCCCCAGCATTTT. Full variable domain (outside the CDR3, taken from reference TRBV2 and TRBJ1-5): EPEVTQTPSHQVTQMGQEVILRCVPISNHLYFYWYRQILGQKVEFLVSFYNNEISEKSEIFDDQFSVERPDGSNFTLKIRSTKLEDSAMYFCASSTVQGNQPQHFGDGTRLSIL.

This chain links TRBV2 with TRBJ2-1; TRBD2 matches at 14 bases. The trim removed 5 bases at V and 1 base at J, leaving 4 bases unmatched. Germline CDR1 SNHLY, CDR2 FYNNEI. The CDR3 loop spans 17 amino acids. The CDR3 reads CASSYGTSGSSYNEQFF. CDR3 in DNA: TGTGCCAGCAGTTACGGGACTAGCGGGAGTTCCTACAATGAGCAGTTCTTC.

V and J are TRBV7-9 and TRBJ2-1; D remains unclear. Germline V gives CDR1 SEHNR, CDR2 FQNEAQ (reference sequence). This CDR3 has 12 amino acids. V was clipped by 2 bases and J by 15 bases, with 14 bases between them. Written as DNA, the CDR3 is TGTGCCAGCAGCTTATCCGTAGAAGACCGGTTCTTC. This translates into CASSLSVEDRFF.

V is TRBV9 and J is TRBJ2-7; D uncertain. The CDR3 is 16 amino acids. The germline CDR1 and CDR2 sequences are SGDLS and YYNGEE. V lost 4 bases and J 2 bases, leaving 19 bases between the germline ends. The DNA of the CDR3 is TGTGCCAGCAGCCCAAGCACCACAGAAATGCCCTACGAGCAGTACTTC. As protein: CASSPSTTEMPYEQYF.

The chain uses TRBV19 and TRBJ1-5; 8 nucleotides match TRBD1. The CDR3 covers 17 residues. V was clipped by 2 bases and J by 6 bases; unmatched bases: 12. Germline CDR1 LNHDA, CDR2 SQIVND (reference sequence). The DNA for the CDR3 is TGTGCCAGTAGTATATCCAGGGGGCTTGTGGGGTTTCAGCCCCAGCATTTT. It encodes CASSISRGLVGFQPQHF.

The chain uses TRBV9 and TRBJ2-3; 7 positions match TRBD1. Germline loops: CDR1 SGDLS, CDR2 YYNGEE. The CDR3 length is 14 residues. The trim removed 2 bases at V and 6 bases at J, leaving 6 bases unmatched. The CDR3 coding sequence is TGTGCCAGCAGCGTGGAGACAGGGTGGGATACGCAGTATTTT. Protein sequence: CASSVETGWDTQYF.

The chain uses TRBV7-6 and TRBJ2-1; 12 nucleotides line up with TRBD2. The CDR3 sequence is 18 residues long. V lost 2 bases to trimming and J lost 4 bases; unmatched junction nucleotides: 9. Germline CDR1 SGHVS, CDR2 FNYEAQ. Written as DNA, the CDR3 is TGTGCCAGCAGCTTAATAACTAGCGGGAGGACACCATACAATGAGCAGTTCTTC. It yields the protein CASSLITSGRTPYNEQFF.

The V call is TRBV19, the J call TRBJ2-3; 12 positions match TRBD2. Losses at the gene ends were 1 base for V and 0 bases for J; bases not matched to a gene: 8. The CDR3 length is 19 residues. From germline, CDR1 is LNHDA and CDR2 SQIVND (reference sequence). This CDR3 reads CASSIVQGLAGWSTDTQYF. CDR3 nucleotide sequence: TGTGCCAGTAGTATAGTCCAGGGACTAGCGGGCTGGAGCACAGATACGCAGTATTTT.

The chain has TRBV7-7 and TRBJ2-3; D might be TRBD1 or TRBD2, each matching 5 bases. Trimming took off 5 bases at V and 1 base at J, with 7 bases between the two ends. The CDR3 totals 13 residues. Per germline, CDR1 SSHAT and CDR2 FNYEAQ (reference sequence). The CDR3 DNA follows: TGTGCCAGCAGCAGGGACGGCACAGATACGCAGTATTTT. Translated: CASSRDGTDTQYF. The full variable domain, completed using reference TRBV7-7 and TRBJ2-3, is GAGVSQSPRYKVTKRGQDVTLRCDPISSHATLYWYQQALGQGPEFLTYFNYEAQPDKSGLPSDRFSAERPEGSISTLTIQRTEQRDSAMYRCASSRDGTDTQYFGPGTRLTVL.

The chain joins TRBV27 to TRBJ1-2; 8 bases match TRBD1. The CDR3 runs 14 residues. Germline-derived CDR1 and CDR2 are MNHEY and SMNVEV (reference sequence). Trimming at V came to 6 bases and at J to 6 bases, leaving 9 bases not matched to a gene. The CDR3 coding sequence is TGTGCCAGCAGAGCAGGGGGCGCACGGGATGGCTACACCTTC. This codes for CASRAGGARDGYTF.

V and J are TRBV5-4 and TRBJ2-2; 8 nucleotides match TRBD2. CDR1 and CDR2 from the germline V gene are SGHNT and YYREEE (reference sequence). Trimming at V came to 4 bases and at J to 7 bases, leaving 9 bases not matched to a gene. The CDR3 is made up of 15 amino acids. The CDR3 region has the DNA TGTGCCAGCAGCACCGGGACTAGGACGATCGGGGAGCTGTTTTTT. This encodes CASSTGTRTIGELFF. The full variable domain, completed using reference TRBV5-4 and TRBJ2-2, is ETGVTQSPTHLIKTRGQQVTLRCSSQSGHNTVSWYQQALGQGPQFIFQYYREEENGRGNFPPRFSGLQFPNYSSELNVNALELDDSALYLCASSTGTRTIGELFFGEGSRLTVL.

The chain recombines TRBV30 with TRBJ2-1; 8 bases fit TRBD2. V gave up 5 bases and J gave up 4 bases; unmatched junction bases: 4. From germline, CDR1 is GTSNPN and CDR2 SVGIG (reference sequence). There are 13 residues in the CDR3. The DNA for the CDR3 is TGTGCCTGGGGCGTAGCGGGATACAATGAGCAGTTCTTC. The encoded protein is CAWGVAGYNEQFF.

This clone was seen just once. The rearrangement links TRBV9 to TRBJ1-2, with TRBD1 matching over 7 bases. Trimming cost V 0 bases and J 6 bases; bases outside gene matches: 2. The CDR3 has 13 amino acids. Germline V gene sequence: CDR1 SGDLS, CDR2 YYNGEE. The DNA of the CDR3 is TGTGCCAGCAGCGTAGTACAGGGGAATGGCTACACCTTC. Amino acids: CASSVVQGNGYTF.

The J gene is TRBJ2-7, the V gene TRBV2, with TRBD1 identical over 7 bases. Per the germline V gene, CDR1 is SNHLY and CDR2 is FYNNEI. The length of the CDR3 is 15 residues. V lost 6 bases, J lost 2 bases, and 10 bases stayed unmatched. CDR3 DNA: TGTGCCAGCAGCCCAGACGGGACAGCTACCTACGAGCAGTACTTC. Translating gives CASSPDGTATYEQYF.

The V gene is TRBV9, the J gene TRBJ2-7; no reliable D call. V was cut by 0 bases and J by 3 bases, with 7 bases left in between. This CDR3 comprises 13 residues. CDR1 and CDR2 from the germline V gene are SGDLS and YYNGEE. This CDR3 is CASSVGRNYEQYF. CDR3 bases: TGTGCCAGCAGCGTAGGACGTAACTACGAGCAGTACTTC.

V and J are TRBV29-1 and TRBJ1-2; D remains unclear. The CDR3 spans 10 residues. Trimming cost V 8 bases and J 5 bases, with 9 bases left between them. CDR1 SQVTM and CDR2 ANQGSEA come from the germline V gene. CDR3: CSPRRYGYTF. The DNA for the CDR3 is TGCAGCCCCCGGAGATATGGCTACACCTTC.

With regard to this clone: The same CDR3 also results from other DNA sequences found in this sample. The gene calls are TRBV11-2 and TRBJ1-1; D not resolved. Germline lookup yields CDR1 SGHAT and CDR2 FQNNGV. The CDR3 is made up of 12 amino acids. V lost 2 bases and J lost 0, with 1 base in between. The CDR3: CASSLMNTEAFF. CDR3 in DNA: TGTGCCAGCAGCTTAATGAACACTGAAGCTTTCTTT.

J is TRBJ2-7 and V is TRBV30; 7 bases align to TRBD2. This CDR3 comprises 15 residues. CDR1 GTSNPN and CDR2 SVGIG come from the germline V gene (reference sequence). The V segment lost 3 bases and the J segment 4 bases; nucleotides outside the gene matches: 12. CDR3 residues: CAWSAGSGVLYEQYF. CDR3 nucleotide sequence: TGTGCCTGGAGCGCCGGCAGCGGGGTGCTATACGAGCAGTACTTC. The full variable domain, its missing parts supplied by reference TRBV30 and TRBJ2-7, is SQTIHQWPATLVQPVGSPLSLECTVEGTSNPNLYWYRQAAGRGLQLLFYSVGIGQISSEVPQNLSASRPQDRQFILSSKKLLLSDSGFYLCAWSAGSGVLYEQYFGPGTRLTVT.